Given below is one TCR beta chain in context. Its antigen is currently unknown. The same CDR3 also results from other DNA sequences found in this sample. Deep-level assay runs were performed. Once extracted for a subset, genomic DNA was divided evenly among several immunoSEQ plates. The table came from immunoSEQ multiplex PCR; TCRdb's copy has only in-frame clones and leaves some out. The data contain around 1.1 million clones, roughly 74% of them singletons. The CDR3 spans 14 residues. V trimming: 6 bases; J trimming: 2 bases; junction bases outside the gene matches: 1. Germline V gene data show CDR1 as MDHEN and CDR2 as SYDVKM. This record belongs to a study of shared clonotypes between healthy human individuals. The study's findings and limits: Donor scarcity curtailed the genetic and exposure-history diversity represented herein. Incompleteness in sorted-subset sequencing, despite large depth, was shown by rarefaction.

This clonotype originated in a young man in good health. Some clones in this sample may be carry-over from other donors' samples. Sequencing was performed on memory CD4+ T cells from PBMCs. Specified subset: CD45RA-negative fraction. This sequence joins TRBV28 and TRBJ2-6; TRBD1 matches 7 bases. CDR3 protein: CASRTGAGANVLTF. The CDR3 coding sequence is TGTGCCAGCAGAACAGGGGCTGGGGCCAACGTCCTGACTTTC.